One and the same sample provided the 5 T cell receptor beta chains below, sequenced in a study of control samples from healthy donors and cancer patients. TCRdb keeps only in-frame clones here, not all; method: immunoSEQ multiplex PCR. The repertoire includes fewer than 200,000 clones, 85% to 95% of them detected once, and about 1.5% sits in the top ten. Sequences were obtained from blood. These receptors were obtained from a man between 18 and 29 years old in good health.

The chain recombines TRBV12-3 or TRBV12-4 with TRBJ2-7; D remains ambiguous. The CDR3 length is 11 residues. V lost 4 bases and J lost 6, with 7 bases in between. The CDR3 DNA follows: TGTGCCAGCAGTTCCGGTGGCGAGCAGTACTTC. Translated: CASSSGGEQYF.

The chain recombines TRBV7-8 with TRBJ1-3; 8 nucleotides line up with TRBD1. The CDR3 has 16 amino acids. Looked up from germline, CDR1 is SGHVS and CDR2 is FQNEAQ. The V and J ends lost 1 base and 0 bases, in that order; junction bases with no gene match: 2. The CDR3 region is CASSLGTGYSGNTIYF. The DNA for the CDR3 is TGTGCCAGCAGCTTAGGGACAGGGTACTCTGGAAACACCATATATTTT.

The chain links TRBV5-4 to TRBJ1-1; 7 nucleotides agree with TRBD1. CDR3 length equals 14 residues. Germline trimming cut 3 bases from V and 5 bases from J; bases unmatched to any gene: 7. Looked up from germline, CDR1 is SGHNT and CDR2 is YYREEE (reference sequence). DNA of the CDR3: TGTGCCAGCAGCTGGGGACAGAAAGGGACTGAAGCTTTCTTT. Its protein product is CASSWGQKGTEAFF.

This chain joins TRBV13 and TRBJ2-2, with 8 nucleotides matching TRBD1. Per germline, CDR1 PRHDT and CDR2 FYEKMQ (reference sequence). The length of the CDR3 is 16 residues. The V and J ends lost 5 bases and 5 bases, in that order; junction bases with no gene match: 10. This CDR3 is CASSLTGGMKTGELFF. Written as DNA, the CDR3 is TGTGCCAGCAGCCTTACAGGGGGAATGAAAACCGGGGAGCTGTTTTTT.

The V gene is TRBV5-4, the J gene TRBJ2-5; tentative D call: TRBD2 (6 bases). From germline, CDR1 is SGHNT and CDR2 YYREEE (reference sequence). The CDR3 runs 14 residues. V was clipped by 3 bases and J by 2 bases, with 11 bases between them. Here the CDR3 reads CASSSGGGQETQYF. The CDR3 region has the DNA TGTGCCAGCAGCTCTGGTGGGGGGCAAGAGACCCAGTACTTC.